The 8 T cell receptor beta chains listed next were all sequenced from one sample in a study of blood T cell repertoires in COVID-19. The protocol was immunoSEQ multiplex PCR, while the TCRdb copy is restricted to in-frame clones and leaves out a portion. Of 15,000 to 20,000 clones listed, over 75% are singletons. The sequencing sample was made of peripheral blood. The source is a human donor with active COVID-19. The donor label of this sample is uncertain.

V is TRBV6-5 and J is TRBJ2-7; 10 positions match TRBD2. V dropped 5 bases and J dropped 2; count of bases not matched to a gene: 3. Germline CDR1 MNHEY, CDR2 SVGAGI. The CDR3 runs 14 residues. In DNA, the CDR3 is TGTGCCAGCAGTCGACTAGCGGGTACCTACGAGCAGTACTTC. Its translation is CASSRLAGTYEQYF.

On this clone: Distinct nucleotide sequences in the sample also encode this CDR3. The V gene is TRBV4-1, the J gene TRBJ2-5; no firm D call. Trimming took 1 base from V and 1 from J, leaving 7 bases between them. The CDR3 has 14 residues. Germline V lookup: CDR1 MGHRA, CDR2 YSYEKL. The CDR3 DNA follows: TGCGCCAGCAGCCAAGGACCTAGCCAAGAGACCCAGTACTTC. This translates into CASSQGPSQETQYF.

The rearrangement joins TRBV28 to TRBJ2-4; 8 bases align to TRBD1. The CDR3 covers 15 residues. Germline V lookup: CDR1 MDHEN, CDR2 SYDVKM. Trimming removed 6 bases from V and 0 bases from J; junction bases left unmatched: 4. CDR3 DNA sequence: TGTGCCAGCAGGCCAGGGGGCCGAGCCAAAAACATTCAGTACTTC. This codes for CASRPGGRAKNIQYF.

V gene TRBV28 combines with J gene TRBJ1-2; maybe TRBD1 (6 bases). V was trimmed by 4 bases and J by 2 bases, leaving 14 bases between them. CDR3 length: 15 amino acids. CDR1 and CDR2 (germline): MDHEN, SYDVKM. DNA of the CDR3: TGTGCCAGCAGTTCCCGTTCGACAGGAAACTATGGCTACACCTTC. Residues: CASSSRSTGNYGYTF.

V usage is TRBV9 and J usage is TRBJ2-7; TRBD2 agrees at 13 bases. This CDR3 is built from 16 residues. V lost 6 bases, J lost 3 bases, and 9 bases stayed unmatched. Germline assignment: CDR1 SGDLS and CDR2 YYNGEE. This chain's CDR3 is CASNRTSGGRGYEQYF. The CDR3 DNA follows: TGTGCCAGCAACCGGACTAGCGGGGGTCGAGGCTACGAGCAGTACTTC.

The rearrangement joins TRBV5-4 to TRBJ2-3; D not certain. V lost 3 bases and J lost 4, with 9 bases in between. The germline V gene encodes CDR1 SGHNT and CDR2 YYREEE (reference sequence). This CDR3 comprises 13 residues. The CDR3 reads CASSSSPPDTQYF. For the CDR3, the DNA is TGTGCCAGCAGCTCAAGCCCTCCAGATACGCAGTATTTT.

The chain employs TRBV5-6 and TRBJ2-3; D gene ambiguous. The germline gives CDR1 SGHDT, CDR2 YYEEEE. The ends were cut back, 3 bases at V and 1 base at J, with 21 bases in the middle. This CDR3 comprises 18 residues. The CDR3 bases are TGTGCCAGCAGCTCCAGGTCTCTGTTGCCCCTCGGCACAGATACGCAGTATTTT. Protein product: CASSSRSLLPLGTDTQYF.

V gene TRBV6-1 combines with J gene TRBJ1-6; D gene uncertain. The V and J ends lost 3 bases and 6 bases respectively, with 3 bases between them. The length of the CDR3 is 12 residues. Germline CDR1 reads MNHNS; CDR2 reads SASEGT. DNA for the CDR3: TGTGCCAGCAGTGACGGTAATTCACCCCTCCACTTT. Amino acid sequence: CASSDGNSPLHF.